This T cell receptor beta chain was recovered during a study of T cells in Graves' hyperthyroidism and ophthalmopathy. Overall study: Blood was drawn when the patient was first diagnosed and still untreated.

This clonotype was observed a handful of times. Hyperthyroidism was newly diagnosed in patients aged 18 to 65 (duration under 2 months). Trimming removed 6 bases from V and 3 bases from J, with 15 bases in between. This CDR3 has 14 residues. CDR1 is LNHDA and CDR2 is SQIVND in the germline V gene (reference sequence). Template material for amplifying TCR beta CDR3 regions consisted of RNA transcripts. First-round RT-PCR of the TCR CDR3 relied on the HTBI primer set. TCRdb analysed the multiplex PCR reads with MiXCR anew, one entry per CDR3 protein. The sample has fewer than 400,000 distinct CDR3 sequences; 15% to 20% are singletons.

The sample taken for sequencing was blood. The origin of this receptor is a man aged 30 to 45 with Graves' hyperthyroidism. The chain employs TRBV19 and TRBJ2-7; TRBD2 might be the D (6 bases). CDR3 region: CASSPGLEGYEQYF. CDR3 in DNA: TGTGCCAGTAGCCCCGGACTGGAGGGCTACGAGCAGTACTTC.